The clone carrying this T cell receptor beta chain was observed a few times. The antigen is not known. The sample is drawn from a study of beta chain features in type 1 diabetes. General study points: Shortening that was moderate but significant affected the TCRB CDR3s of Type 1 diabetes patients in all four CD4+ subsets.

Trimming removed 5 bases from V and 8 bases from J; junction bases left unmatched: 3. The CDR3 is 11 residues long. Per the germline V gene, CDR1 is SQVTM and CDR2 is ANQGSEA. Investigators reverse transcribed all isolated RNA, so they sequenced expressed TCRB transcripts. Sequenced by immunoSEQ multiplex PCR; TCRdb stores in-frame clones only, minus some. Among just under 150,000 clones, 10% to 15% were seen once, and the ten largest hold approximately 1.3%. This TCR was sampled from a man between 18 and 29 years old with type 1 diabetes. This chain links TRBV29-1 with TRBJ1-2; 9 nucleotides line up with TRBD1. Sequencing was carried out using central memory CD4+ T cells from blood. The DNA of the CDR3 is TGCAGCGTTCTAACAGGGGGCGGCTACACCTTC. Amino acid sequence: CSVLTGGGYTF.